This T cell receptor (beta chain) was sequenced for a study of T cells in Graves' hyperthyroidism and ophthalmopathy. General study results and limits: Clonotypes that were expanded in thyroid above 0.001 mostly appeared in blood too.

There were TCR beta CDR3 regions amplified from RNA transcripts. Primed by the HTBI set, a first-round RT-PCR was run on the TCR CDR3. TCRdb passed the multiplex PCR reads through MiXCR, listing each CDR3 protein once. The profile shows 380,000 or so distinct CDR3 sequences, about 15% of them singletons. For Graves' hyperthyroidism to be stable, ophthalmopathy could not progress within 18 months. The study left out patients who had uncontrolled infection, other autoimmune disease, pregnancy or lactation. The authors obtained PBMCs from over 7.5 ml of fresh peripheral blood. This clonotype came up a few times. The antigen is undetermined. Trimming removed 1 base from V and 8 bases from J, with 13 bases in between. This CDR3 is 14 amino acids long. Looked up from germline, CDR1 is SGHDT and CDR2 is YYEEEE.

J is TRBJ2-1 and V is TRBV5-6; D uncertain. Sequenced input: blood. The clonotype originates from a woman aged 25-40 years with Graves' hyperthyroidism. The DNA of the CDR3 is TGTGCCAGCAGCTTGAAGCCCGCTGGGTATGAGCAGTTCTTC. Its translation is CASSLKPAGYEQFF.